This TCR beta chain was documented in a study of OX40 agonist ivuxolimab in advanced cancers. Looking at the study overall: Ivuxolimab was a fully human IgG2 agonistic monoclonal antibody targeting the costimulatory receptor OX40 (CD134). Intravenous ivuxolimab was administered to patients every 2 weeks at six dose levels: 0.01, 0.1, 0.3, 1.5, 3 and 10 mg/kg. Of the roughly 52 dose-escalation patients, hepatocellular carcinoma was present in around 19, melanoma in approximately 15, renal cell carcinoma in 9 and head and neck cancer in 9. The dose-escalation cohort was 82.7% male with a mean age of approximately 60 years, ranging from roughly 20 to 80. Patients were allowed to have had prior anti-PD-1, anti-PD-L1 or anti-CTLA-4 therapy, and approximately 40% of the dose-escalation patients had been treated with checkpoint inhibitors. Three dose-escalation patients achieved partial responses, one with hepatocellular carcinoma and two with cutaneous melanoma. The purpose of peripheral TCRbeta sequencing was to test whether ivuxolimab changed TCR sequence diversity and led to clonal T-cell expansion. The monotherapy dose-escalation portion (N of about 49 patients) of the phase I ivuxolimab trial is reported in the paper.

The paper's findings and limits, for the study overall: In the 0.1-3.0 mg/kg groups, partial responders had among the lowest normalized peripheral clonal expansion, particularly in CD8+ T cells. Low levels of normalized T-cell clonal expansion were also seen in some patients who did not respond. On average, CD8+ T cells showed more expanded clones than CD4+ T cells after ivuxolimab. At doses of 0.1 to 3.0 mg/kg, clonal expansion of both CD4+ and CD8+ T cells in blood was seen between baseline and week 6. Which antigens the clonally expanded peripheral T cells were specific for was not determined.

With respect to this clone: Its recognized antigen is unknown. No much larger clonotype is one base removed from it; base qualities were not supplied.

Relative to germline, V is 6 bases shorter and J is 0 bases shorter, with 6 bases between their ends. CDR1 and CDR2, looked up from the germline V gene, are MNHEY and SVGAGI. Taken from cysteine to phenylalanine, the CDR3 has 12 residues. Only the CDR3 DNA stays, 36 bases, in frame from base 1. The trial excluded patients who had a history of autoimmune disease or were on systemic immunosuppression. Peripheral blood for TCR sequencing was drawn from every dose cohort at baseline, at cycle 4 day 1 and at cycle 7 day 1. Samples were obtained from an open-label, multicenter, first-in-human phase I dose-escalation trial of ivuxolimab. Adults with locally advanced or metastatic melanoma, renal cell, hepatocellular, or head and neck squamous cell carcinoma were enrolled in the trial. Before TCR sequencing, CD4+ T cells and CD8+ T cells were sorted from peripheral blood as separate populations. Genomic DNA was isolated from the sorted cells so that the TCRbeta CDR3 region could be sequenced. The immunoSEQ Assay was used to sequence the TCRbeta CDR3 regions. TCRdb took over this immuneACCESS table, retaining in-frame rearrangements with V and J assigned. Such tables are incomplete; in checked studies, under half of the missing clones stem from an unresolved V gene, and the remainder is unexplained. The sample data list about 75,000 clones, and roughly 86% of these were observed just once. Nearly 8% of the sample goes to the ten largest clones.

The sample in question was CD4+ or CD8+ T cells sorted from blood, obtained in a trial of the OX40 agonist ivuxolimab. The origin of this receptor is an adult with an advanced solid tumor such as melanoma, head and neck, liver or kidney cancer. The chain links TRBV6-5 with TRBJ2-7, with the D gene too uncertain to name. The CDR3 amino acid sequence is: CASRTGSYEQYF. The nucleotide sequence reads TGTGCCAGCAGAACCGGCTCCTACGAGCAGTACTTC.